The 7 T cell receptor beta chains below come from one sample, sequenced in a study of identical twins listed by TCRdb under 2016. The library came from 5' RACE. TCRdb lists the instrument as Illumina HiSeq 2000. TCRdb reprocessing: public reads trimmed at Q25 with fastp, clones called with MiXCR, in-frame beta chains kept. Every entry covers one CDR3 protein and lists the most common genes and DNA from its rows. The sample data list 700,000 to 950,000 distinct CDR3 sequences, and about 12% of these were observed just once. Jointly, the top ten make up 1.5% to 2% of the sample. This same sample was also taken into another study, of yellow fever vaccine responses in identical twins.

Sequencing used PBMCs. The origin of the receptors is a woman aged 18-29 years in good health.

The chain joins TRBV24-1 to TRBJ1-1; weak D call: TRBD1 (5 bases). V dropped 0 bases and J dropped 7 bases, with 8 bases sitting between them. The length of the CDR3 is 13 residues. Germline values: CDR1 KGHDR, CDR2 SFDVKD. CDR3 residues: CATSDLPGSEAFF. CDR3 sequence (DNA): TGTGCCACCAGTGATTTGCCAGGGAGTGAAGCTTTCTTT.

The genes are TRBV2 and TRBJ2-7, with TRBD1 identical over 8 bases. J was trimmed by 5 bases and V by 5 bases; bases with no gene match: 5. Germline lookup yields CDR1 SNHLY and CDR2 FYNNEI. This CDR3 comprises 13 residues. The CDR3 bases are TGTGCCAGCAGTAATGGACAGGGAAACGAGCAGTACGTC. This gives the protein CASSNGQGNEQYV.

The sample holds a few counts of this clonotype. The rearrangement joins TRBV5-1 to TRBJ2-7; perhaps TRBD2 as D (5 bases). V was clipped by 4 bases and J by 4 bases, with 12 bases between them. From germline, CDR1 is SGHRS and CDR2 YFSETQ. This CDR3 contains 13 residues. CDR3 DNA sequence: TGCGCCAGCAGCCCGAGGCCGGGATACGAGCAGTACGTC. Protein: CASSPRPGYEQYV.

The rearrangement links TRBV2 to TRBJ1-6; D might be TRBD1 (6 bases). This CDR3 has 13 residues. Germline CDR1 is SNHLY and CDR2 is FYNNEI. V was shortened by 10 bases and J by 7 bases, with 14 bases between the two germline ends. CDR3 bases: TGTGCCAACGGGAGACAGGAAAATTCACCCCTCCACTTT. Its protein is CANGRQENSPLHF.

This clonotype was seen more than once but under ten times. The chain is built from TRBV10-3 and TRBJ2-7; a weak D match, TRBD1 (6 bases). The CDR3 contains 11 residues. V gave up 5 bases and J gave up 6 bases, with 8 bases separating them. Germline CDR1 and CDR2: ENHRY and SYGVKD. The DNA of the CDR3 is TGTGCCATCAGTACAGGGCTCGAGCAGTACTTC. Translation: CAISTGLEQYF.

CDR3 sequence: CASRGGAIYNSPLHF. Here the CDR3 DNA reads TGTGCCAGCAGGGGAGGGGCTATCTATAATTCACCCCTCCACTTT. The rearrangement joins TRBV5-5 to TRBJ1-6, with a weak D call TRBD1 (5 bases). Germline V lookup: CDR1 SGHKS, CDR2 YYEKEE (reference sequence). V was cut by 5 bases and J by 3 bases, with 12 bases left in between. The CDR3 runs to 15 residues.

This clonotype appeared many times. The chain links TRBV7-9 to TRBJ2-7; the D call may be TRBD1 or TRBD2 (5 bases each). V was pared by 0 bases and J by 3 bases, with 9 bases between. The CDR3 has 14 residues. Germline CDR1 is SEHNR and CDR2 is FQNEAQ (reference sequence). The CDR3 DNA reads TGTGCCAGCAGCTTAGCGGGGGTGAACTACGAGCAGTACTTC. Its translation: CASSLAGVNYEQYF.